This TCR beta chain is from a study of PD-1 blockade in classical Hodgkin lymphoma. Study-wide results and limits: Differences between repertoires have undefined causes, possibly disease activity or prior therapy. The study reported lower baseline TCR diversity in newly diagnosed patients than in healthy donors.

Method: immunoSEQ multiplex PCR; TCRdb's copy keeps in-frame clones and lacks some. There are around 23,000 clones in the sample; roughly 87% occur only once, and over 0.2% lies in the top ten. Points on this clone: Its matching antigen is unknown.

Time point in this sample: newly diagnosed, previously untreated cHL patient sample. Negative selection with magnetic separation was used to purify CD4+ T cells from thawed PBMCs. Comparison PBMCs came from previously untreated, newly diagnosed classical Hodgkin lymphoma patients. The sample was CD4+ T cells from blood. The clonotype comes from a human donor with classical Hodgkin lymphoma.

The CDR3 spells CASSQGPSGRSPLHF. CDR3 nucleotides: TGCGCCAGCAGCCAAGGCCCCTCGGGGCGGTCACCCCTCCACTTT. The chain combines TRBV4-3 with TRBJ1-6, with D possibly matching TRBD1 (5 bases). Germline V gene sequence: CDR1 LGHNA, CDR2 YSLEER. The CDR3 loop spans 15 amino acids. V gave up 1 base and J gave up 10 bases, with 14 bases separating them.